The T cell receptor (beta chain) described here comes from a study of beta chain features in type 1 diabetes. Study-level information: Patients looked much like healthy donors when it came to age, gender and cell yields.

This CDR3 has 16 amino acids. General study points: In patients and controls equally, PCR might favor templates that are shorter. Any role of HLA type in TCRB rearrangement remained unresolved here.

Of the isolated RNA, all was reverse transcribed, and so the sequenced material was expressed TCRB transcripts. The protocol was immunoSEQ multiplex PCR, while the TCRdb copy is restricted to in-frame clones and leaves out a portion. The sample contains 150,000 to 190,000 clones, approximately 8.1% of which appear only once. Of note for this clone: Its antigen is unidentified.

The chain links TRBV21-1 to TRBJ1-2. TRBV21-1 is a known pseudogene. The source material was central memory CD4+ T cells from blood. This receptor was taken from a man aged 18-30 years in good health. The CDR3 protein is CASIVELERGGERYTF. CDR3 bases: TGTGCCAGCATTGTGGAGTTGGAGCGCGGGGGCGAACGCTACACCTTC.